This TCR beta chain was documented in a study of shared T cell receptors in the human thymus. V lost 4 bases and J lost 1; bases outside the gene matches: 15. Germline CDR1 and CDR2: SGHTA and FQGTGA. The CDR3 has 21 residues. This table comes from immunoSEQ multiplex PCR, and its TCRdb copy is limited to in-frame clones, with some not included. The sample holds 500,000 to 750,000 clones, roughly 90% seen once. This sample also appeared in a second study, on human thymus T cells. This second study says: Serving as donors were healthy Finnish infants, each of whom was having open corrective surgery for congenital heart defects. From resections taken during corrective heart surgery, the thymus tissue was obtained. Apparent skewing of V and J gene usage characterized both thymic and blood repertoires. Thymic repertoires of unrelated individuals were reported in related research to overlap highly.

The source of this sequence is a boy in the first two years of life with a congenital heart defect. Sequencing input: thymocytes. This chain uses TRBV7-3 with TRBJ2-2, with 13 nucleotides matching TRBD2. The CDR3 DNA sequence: TGTGCCAGCAGCTCCCCACCCCCGGGACTAGCGGGAAGGGAGAACACCGGGGAGCTGTTTTTT. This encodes CASSSPPPGLAGRENTGELFF.